Each of the 29 T cell receptor beta chains below was sequenced from the same sample in a study of blood T cell repertoires in COVID-19. The repertoire was sequenced with immunoSEQ multiplex PCR; TCRdb's copy has only in-frame clones and lacks some. The sample has about 280,000 clones, roughly 89% seen once; the top ten hold 0.9% to 1%. The specimen sequenced was peripheral blood. These receptors were taken from a woman aged 40 to 50 who had recovered from COVID-19.

This clone was recorded only once. DNA for the CDR3: TGTGCCAGCAGGTCCGCTGGAGACTATGGCTACACCTTC. Protein sequence: CASRSAGDYGYTF. V is TRBV5-4 and J is TRBJ1-2; D uncertain. The germline gives CDR1 SGHNT, CDR2 YYREEE (reference sequence). This CDR3 has 13 residues. V was clipped by 5 bases and J by 3 bases, with 11 bases between them.

The V call is TRBV23-1, the J call TRBJ2-7, with 8 bases identical to TRBD1. TRBV23-1 is an ORF, and what it does is uncertain. This CDR3 is 18 amino acids long. Losses at the gene ends were 7 bases for V and 1 base for J; bases not matched to a gene: 18. The CDR3 protein is CASIARELDRDCSYEQYF. DNA for the CDR3: TGCGCCAGCATTGCTCGTGAGTTGGACAGGGACTGTTCCTACGAGCAGTACTTC.

J is TRBJ2-5 and V is TRBV3-1 (or the pseudogene TRBV3-2); D is possibly TRBD1 (6 bases). Germline CDR1 is LGHDT and CDR2 is YNNKEL (reference sequence). The CDR3 loop spans 15 amino acids. The V end was cut by 5 bases, the J end by 2 bases, with 15 bases between. Here the CDR3 DNA reads TGTGCCAGCAGCGATATGCCCAGGGGACAAGAGACCCAGTACTTC. This translates into CASSDMPRGQETQYF.

V and J are TRBV5-8 and TRBJ2-7; no clear D gene. The V gene's germline CDR1 is SGHTS and CDR2 YDEGEE. CDR3 length: 14 residues. V was clipped by 4 bases and J by 1 base, with 12 bases between them. CDR3 nucleotides: TGTGCCAGCAGCCCCTACAGCCCTTCCTACGAGCAGTACTTC. Its translation is CASSPYSPSYEQYF. Variable domain in full (rest from reference TRBV5-8 and TRBJ2-7): EAGVTQSPTHLIKTRGQQATLRCSPISGHTSVYWYQQALGLGLQFLLWYDEGEERNRGNFPPRFSGRQFPNYSSELNVNALELEDSALYLCASSPYSPSYEQYFGPGTRLTVT.

The V gene is TRBV3-1 (or the pseudogene TRBV3-2), the J gene TRBJ1-2, with 9 bases lining up with TRBD1. After removal of 4 bases from V and 7 bases from J, the junction contained 13 bases not matched to a gene. There are 16 residues in the CDR3. Per germline, CDR1 LGHDT and CDR2 YNNKEL (reference sequence). The chain's CDR3 is CASSPPGQGEQGGYTF. Here the CDR3 DNA reads TGTGCCAGCAGCCCCCCGGGACAGGGAGAGCAGGGTGGCTACACCTTC.

V and J are TRBV9 and TRBJ2-2; D remains ambiguous. Germline lookup yields CDR1 SGDLS and CDR2 YYNGEE. The CDR3 covers 14 residues. Between the trimmed V and J ends, which lost 0 bases and 6 bases, there was a span of 9 bases. The CDR3 region has the DNA TGTGCCAGCAGCGTAGAAAGCTACCCCGGGGAGCTGTTTTTT. This sequence encodes CASSVESYPGELFF.

The chain joins TRBV2 to TRBJ1-1; 12 bases align to TRBD1. Germline-derived CDR1 and CDR2 are SNHLY and FYNNEI. The CDR3 runs 14 residues. V lost 7 bases, J lost 9 bases, and 9 bases stayed unmatched. Written as DNA, the CDR3 is TGTGCCAGCACGGGACAGGGGGCGCGGGGCAAAGCTTTCTTT. Translated, it gives CASTGQGARGKAFF.

The chain is built from TRBV5-6 and TRBJ2-3; the D gene is possibly TRBD1 (6 bases). Germline CDR1 is SGHDT and CDR2 is YYEEEE. The germline V and J ends were trimmed by 2 bases and 0 bases, with 10 bases remaining between them. CDR3 length: 15 amino acids. The CDR3 sequence is CASSFTGRSTDTQYF. DNA for the CDR3: TGTGCCAGCAGCTTTACAGGGAGAAGCACAGATACGCAGTATTTT. The variable domain in full, completed from reference TRBV5-6 and TRBJ2-3, reads DAGVTQSPTHLIKTRGQQVTLRCSPKSGHDTVSWYQQALGQGPQFIFQYYEEEERQRGNFPDRFSGHQFPNYSSELNVNALLLGDSALYLCASSFTGRSTDTQYFGPGTRLTVL.

The chain recombines TRBV30 with TRBJ2-3; 8 bases match TRBD1. Unmatched junction bases numbered 2, after V lost 0 bases and J lost 3 bases. There are 14 residues in the CDR3. In germline, CDR1 is GTSNPN, CDR2 SVGIG (reference sequence). CDR3 residues: CAWSVRQGTDTQYF. The CDR3 bases are TGTGCCTGGAGTGTTCGACAGGGGACAGATACGCAGTATTTT. Looking up the rest from reference TRBV30 and TRBJ2-3 gives the full variable domain: SQTIHQWPATLVQPVGSPLSLECTVEGTSNPNLYWYRQAAGRGLQLLFYSVGIGQISSEVPQNLSASRPQDRQFILSSKKLLLSDSGFYLCAWSVRQGTDTQYFGPGTRLTVL.

In this sample, this clone turned up a few times. V gene TRBV5-4 combines with J gene TRBJ2-5; 9 bases are a match to TRBD2. The V and J ends lost 2 bases and 4 bases, in that order; junction bases with no gene match: 3. The CDR3 is made up of 14 amino acids. Germline CDR1 SGHNT, CDR2 YYREEE (reference sequence). DNA of the CDR3: TGTGCCAGCAGCTTCGCGGGAGGGGGAGAGACCCAGTACTTC. Translation: CASSFAGGGETQYF. Full variable domain (missing parts from reference TRBV5-4 and TRBJ2-5): ETGVTQSPTHLIKTRGQQVTLRCSSQSGHNTVSWYQQALGQGPQFIFQYYREEENGRGNFPPRFSGLQFPNYSSELNVNALELDDSALYLCASSFAGGGETQYFGPGTRLLVL.

The chain joins TRBV9 to TRBJ2-7, with TRBD2 matching 13 bases. This CDR3 is built from 16 residues. Per germline, CDR1 SGDLS and CDR2 YYNGEE. The J segment lost 3 bases and the V segment lost 0 bases, leaving 3 bases of the junction unmatched. The CDR3 DNA follows: TGTGCCAGCAGCGTAGAAGGACTAGCGGGAGACTACGAGCAGTACTTC. Protein product: CASSVEGLAGDYEQYF.

The chain employs TRBV19 and TRBJ2-1, with D perhaps TRBD1 (6 bases). The CDR3 totals 17 residues. The germline V gene encodes CDR1 LNHDA and CDR2 SQIVND (reference sequence). Trimming stripped 7 bases from V and 8 bases from J, with 27 bases between. The CDR3 nucleotides read TGTGCCAGTATGGAGGCGACCAGGACAGCGACCCGATATGAGCAGTTCTTC. Its translation is CASMEATRTATRYEQFF.

This clone was seen a single time. The chain combines TRBV10-3 with TRBJ2-1; TRBD1 is a possible D gene (5 bases). Germline values: CDR1 ENHRY, CDR2 SYGVKD. This CDR3 has 16 residues. Trimming took 3 bases from V and 7 from J, leaving 19 bases between them. CDR3 protein: CAISDPIGAPMNEQFF. CDR3 sequence (DNA): TGTGCCATCAGTGACCCGATTGGGGCGCCAATGAATGAGCAGTTCTTC.

The rearrangement links TRBV13 to TRBJ1-3, with D possibly TRBD1 on 6 matching bases. Trimming left V 1 base short and J 0 bases short, with 13 bases between. The CDR3 totals 17 residues. Germline V CDR1 and CDR2: PRHDT, FYEKMQ (reference sequence). The CDR3 DNA is TGTGCCAGCAGCTTAGCAGGGACACCTGACTCTGGAAACACCATATATTTT. It codes for CASSLAGTPDSGNTIYF.

The chain employs TRBV2 and TRBJ2-5; 10 bases match TRBD2. This CDR3 contains 14 residues. Germline V lookup: CDR1 SNHLY, CDR2 FYNNEI. V lost 7 bases and J lost 5; bases outside the gene matches: 7. Here the CDR3 DNA reads TGTGCCAGCAACGGAGCGGGAGGGGTTGAGACCCAGTACTTC. Its translation is CASNGAGGVETQYF.

The J gene is TRBJ1-1, the V gene TRBV5-5; no clear D. Germline CDR1 SGHKS, CDR2 YYEKEE (reference sequence). Between the trimmed V and J ends, which lost 1 base and 0 bases, there was a span of 7 bases. CDR3 length: 14 residues. DNA of the CDR3: TGTGCCAGCAGCTTGCTAAGAGTGAACACTGAAGCTTTCTTT. It yields the protein CASSLLRVNTEAFF.

The chain has TRBV20-1 and TRBJ1-5; the match to TRBD1 covers 7 bases. From germline, CDR1 is DFQATT and CDR2 SNEGSKA (reference sequence). The CDR3 sequence is 14 residues long. The V and J ends lost 3 bases and 2 bases, in that order; junction bases with no gene match: 4. The DNA for the CDR3 is TGCAGTGCTAGTAGTCAGGGGGGCAATCAGCCCCAGCATTTT. Its translation is CSASSQGGNQPQHF.

The chain couples TRBV21-1 to TRBJ2-7; the table's D gene call, TRBD2, was not cross checked with the DNA. TRBV21-1 is assigned pseudogene status. CDR3 length: 17 residues. CDR3 loop: CASRVFGRSGRRYEQYF. DNA of the CDR3: TGTGCCAGCAGAGTATTCGGGAGGAGCGGGAGGCGGTACGAGCAGTACTTC.

The rearrangement joins TRBV3-1 (or the pseudogene TRBV3-2) to TRBJ2-2, with 11 bases matching TRBD2. The CDR3 is 16 amino acids. Germline V CDR1 and CDR2: LGHDT, YNNKEL (reference sequence). V lost 4 bases, J lost 2 bases, and 3 bases stayed unmatched. The CDR3 protein is CASSPGLAVNTGELFF. CDR3 sequence (DNA): TGTGCCAGCAGCCCGGGACTAGCGGTAAACACCGGGGAGCTGTTTTTT.

The genes are TRBV5-4 and TRBJ2-5, with unresolved D. The CDR3 consists of 14 residues. Between the trimmed V and J ends, which lost 4 bases and 1 base, there was a span of 11 bases. The germline V gene encodes CDR1 SGHNT and CDR2 YYREEE (reference sequence). The CDR3 protein is CASSPETFQETQYF. The CDR3, as DNA: TGTGCCAGCAGCCCCGAAACATTCCAAGAGACCCAGTACTTC.

This clone was counted a few times. This chain links TRBV4-1 with TRBJ2-2; 7 nucleotides agree with TRBD1. Trimming removed 3 bases from V and 0 bases from J; junction bases left unmatched: 4. The germline V gene has CDR1 MGHRA and CDR2 YSYEKL. The CDR3 is 16 residues long. Here the CDR3 DNA reads TGCGCCAGCAGCCAGAGGGGGCAATCGAACACCGGGGAGCTGTTTTTT. This sequence encodes CASSQRGQSNTGELFF.

The chain has TRBV6-5 and TRBJ2-5, with a weak D call TRBD2 (7 bases). This CDR3 spans 15 amino acids. V lost 6 bases and J lost 4, with 18 bases in between. Per the germline V gene, CDR1 is MNHEY and CDR2 is SVGAGI. CDR3 residues: CASRDSGGPGETQYF. The CDR3 DNA follows: TGTGCCAGCAGGGATTCCGGGGGGCCGGGAGAGACCCAGTACTTC.

The chain uses TRBV5-6 and TRBJ2-7; D may be TRBD1 (6 bases). There are 15 residues in the CDR3. Germline V CDR1 and CDR2: SGHDT, YYEEEE. V lost 0 bases and J lost 2, with 12 bases in between. The DNA of the CDR3 is TGTGCCAGCAGCTTGGAACAGGGACCGGCCTACGAGCAGTACTTC. Protein sequence: CASSLEQGPAYEQYF.

V is TRBV5-1 and J is TRBJ2-7, with D possibly matching TRBD1 (6 bases). Germline CDR1 and CDR2: SGHRS and YFSETQ. CDR3 size: 15 residues. V shed 1 base and J shed 3 bases, with 14 bases lying between them. CDR3 nucleotide sequence: TGCGCCAGCAGCTTGTTGGATGAGACAGGCTACGAGCAGTACTTC. Its protein product is CASSLLDETGYEQYF.

The chain joins TRBV3-1 (or the pseudogene TRBV3-2) to TRBJ2-1, with a weak D call TRBD1 (5 bases). Deletions cut 8 bases from V and 4 bases from J, with 12 bases between. The CDR3 sequence is 13 residues long. Germline V CDR1 and CDR2: LGHDT, YNNKEL (reference sequence). Here the CDR3 reads CASLGQAYNEQFF. CDR3 nucleotide sequence: TGTGCCAGCCTCGGACAAGCGTACAATGAGCAGTTCTTC.

CDR3 in DNA: TGTGCCAGCAGCCCCCGTTTTAGCGGAGCGAACACCGGGGAGCTGTTTTTT. Translated, it gives CASSPRFSGANTGELFF. The chain is built from TRBV11-2 and TRBJ2-2, with D possibly TRBD2 on 6 matching bases. The CDR3 is made up of 17 amino acids. V was pared by 5 bases and J by 0 bases, with 16 bases between. Germline lookup yields CDR1 SGHAT and CDR2 FQNNGV.

The sample holds one count of this clone. The rearrangement joins TRBV7-2 to TRBJ2-7; 8 bases map to TRBD2. Per germline, CDR1 SGHTA and CDR2 FQGNSA. V was clipped by 3 bases and J by 2 bases; unmatched bases: 9. The CDR3 sequence is 16 residues long. The CDR3: CASSFSGLAGPYEQYF. The CDR3 bases are TGTGCCAGCAGCTTTAGTGGGCTAGCGGGTCCCTACGAGCAGTACTTC.

The chain is built from TRBV3-1 (or the pseudogene TRBV3-2) and TRBJ1-4; 7 nucleotides agree with TRBD1. V gave up 4 bases and J gave up 5 bases; unmatched junction bases: 4. Germline CDR1 is LGHDT and CDR2 is YNNKEL (reference sequence). The CDR3 spans 14 residues. The CDR3 DNA sequence: TGTGCCAGCAGCCGCAGGGGGACCAATGAAAAACTGTTTTTT. Amino acid sequence: CASSRRGTNEKLFF.

CDR3 protein: CASSPTGTGFYNEQFF. CDR3 in DNA: TGTGCCAGCAGTCCCACCGGGACTGGGTTCTACAATGAGCAGTTCTTC. This sequence joins TRBV27 and TRBJ2-1; perhaps TRBD2 as D (6 bases). This CDR3 comprises 16 residues. V lost 5 bases to trimming and J lost 3 bases, with 17 bases between them. The germline gives CDR1 MNHEY, CDR2 SMNVEV (reference sequence).